This T cell receptor beta chain appears in the sequencing data of a study of cytomegalovirus exposure and HLA in healthy donors. TCRdb's table, derived via immunoSEQ multiplex PCR, lists solely in-frame clones and lacks some. Of under 200,000 clones listed, about 81% are singletons. Trimming removed 7 bases from V and 3 bases from J, with 7 bases in between. Germline loops: CDR1 MNHNS, CDR2 SASEGT. There are 12 residues in the CDR3. The donors were part of the validation cohort, which consisted of more than 90 subjects and was separate from the first cohort of under 850 subjects. J is TRBJ1-5 and V is TRBV6-1, with D possibly TRBD1 on 5 matching bases. The sample was PBMCs. The origin of this receptor is a woman under 40 in good health and CMV-seronegative. Here the CDR3 DNA reads TGTGCCAGCACAGGGAACAATCAGCCCCAGCATTTT. It yields the protein CASTGNNQPQHF.